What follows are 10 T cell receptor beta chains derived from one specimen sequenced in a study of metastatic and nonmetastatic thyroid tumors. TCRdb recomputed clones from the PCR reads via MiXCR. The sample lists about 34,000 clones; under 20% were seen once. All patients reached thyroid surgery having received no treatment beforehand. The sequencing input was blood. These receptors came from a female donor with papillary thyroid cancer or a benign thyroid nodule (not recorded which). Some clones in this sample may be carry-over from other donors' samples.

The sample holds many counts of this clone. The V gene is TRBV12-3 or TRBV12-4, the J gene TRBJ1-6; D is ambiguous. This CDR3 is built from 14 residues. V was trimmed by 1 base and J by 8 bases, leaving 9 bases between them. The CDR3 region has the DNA TGTGCCAGCAGTTTAGGGGATCGGGATTCACCCCTCCACTTT. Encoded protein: CASSLGDRDSPLHF.

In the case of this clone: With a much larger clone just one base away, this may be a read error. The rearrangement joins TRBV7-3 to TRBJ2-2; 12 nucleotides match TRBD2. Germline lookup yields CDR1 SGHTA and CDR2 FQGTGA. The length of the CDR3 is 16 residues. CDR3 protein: CAGSRSTSGSGGELFF. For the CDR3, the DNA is TGTGCCGGCAGCCGTTCGACTAGCGGGAGCGGTGGGGAGCTGTTTTTT.

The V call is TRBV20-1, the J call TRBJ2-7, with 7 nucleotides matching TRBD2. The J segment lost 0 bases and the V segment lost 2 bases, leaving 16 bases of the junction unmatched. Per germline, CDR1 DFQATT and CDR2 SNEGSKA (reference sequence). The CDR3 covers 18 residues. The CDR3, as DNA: TGCAGTGCTAGATTGGGGGGGGACCCCCGGATTACCTCCTACGAGCAGTACTTC. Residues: CSARLGGDPRITSYEQYF.

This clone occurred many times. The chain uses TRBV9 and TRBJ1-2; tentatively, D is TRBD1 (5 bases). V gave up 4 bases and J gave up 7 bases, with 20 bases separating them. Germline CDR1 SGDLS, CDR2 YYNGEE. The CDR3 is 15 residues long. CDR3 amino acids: CASSYGNGGESGYTF. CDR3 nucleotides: TGTGCCAGCAGCTATGGGAATGGGGGGGAGAGTGGCTACACCTTC.

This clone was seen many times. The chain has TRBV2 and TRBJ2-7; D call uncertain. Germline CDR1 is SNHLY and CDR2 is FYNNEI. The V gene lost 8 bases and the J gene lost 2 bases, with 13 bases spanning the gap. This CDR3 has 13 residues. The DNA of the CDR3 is TGTGCCAGCTGTACGGAACCAGCCTACGAGCAGTACTTC. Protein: CASCTEPAYEQYF.

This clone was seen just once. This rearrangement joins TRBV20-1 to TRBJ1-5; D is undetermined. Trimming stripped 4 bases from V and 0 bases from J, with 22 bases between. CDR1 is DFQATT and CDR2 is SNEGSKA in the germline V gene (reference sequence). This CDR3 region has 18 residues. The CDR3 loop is CSANVRGVFGVSNQPQHF. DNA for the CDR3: TGCAGTGCTAATGTCCGGGGAGTCTTCGGGGTTAGCAATCAGCCCCAGCATTTT.

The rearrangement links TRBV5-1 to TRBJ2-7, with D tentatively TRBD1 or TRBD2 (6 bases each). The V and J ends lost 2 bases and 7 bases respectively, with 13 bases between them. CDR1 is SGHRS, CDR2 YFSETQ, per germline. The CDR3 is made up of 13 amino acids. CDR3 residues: CASSLVGGTEQYF. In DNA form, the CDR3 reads TGCGCCAGCAGCTTAGTTGGCGGGACAGAGCAGTACTTC.

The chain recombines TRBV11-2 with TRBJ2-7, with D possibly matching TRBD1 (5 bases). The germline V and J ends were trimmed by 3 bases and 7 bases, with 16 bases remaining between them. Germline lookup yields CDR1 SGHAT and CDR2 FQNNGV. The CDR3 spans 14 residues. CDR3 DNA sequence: TGTGCCAGCAGCTTTTGGGGCGAAGAGACGGAGCAGTACTTC. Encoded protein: CASSFWGEETEQYF. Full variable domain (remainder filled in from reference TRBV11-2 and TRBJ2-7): EAGVAQSPRYKIIEKRQSVAFWCNPISGHATLYWYQQILGQGPKLLIQFQNNGVVDDSQLPKDRFSAERLKGVDSTLKIQPAKLEDSAVYLCASSFWGEETEQYFGPGTRLTVT.

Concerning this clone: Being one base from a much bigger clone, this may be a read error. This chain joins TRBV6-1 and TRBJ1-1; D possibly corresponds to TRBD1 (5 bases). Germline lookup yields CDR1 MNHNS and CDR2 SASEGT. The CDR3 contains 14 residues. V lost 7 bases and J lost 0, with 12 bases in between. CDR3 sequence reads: CASILVQVNTEAFF. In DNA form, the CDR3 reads TGTGCCAGCATCCTAGTACAGGTGAACACTGAAGCTTTCTTT.

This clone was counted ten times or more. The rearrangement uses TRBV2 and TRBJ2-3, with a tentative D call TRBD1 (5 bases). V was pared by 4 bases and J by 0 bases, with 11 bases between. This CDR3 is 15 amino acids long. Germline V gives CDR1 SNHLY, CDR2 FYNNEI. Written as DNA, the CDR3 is TGTGCCAGCAGTGGGACAAGTCCTAGCACAGATACGCAGTATTTT. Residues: CASSGTSPSTDTQYF.